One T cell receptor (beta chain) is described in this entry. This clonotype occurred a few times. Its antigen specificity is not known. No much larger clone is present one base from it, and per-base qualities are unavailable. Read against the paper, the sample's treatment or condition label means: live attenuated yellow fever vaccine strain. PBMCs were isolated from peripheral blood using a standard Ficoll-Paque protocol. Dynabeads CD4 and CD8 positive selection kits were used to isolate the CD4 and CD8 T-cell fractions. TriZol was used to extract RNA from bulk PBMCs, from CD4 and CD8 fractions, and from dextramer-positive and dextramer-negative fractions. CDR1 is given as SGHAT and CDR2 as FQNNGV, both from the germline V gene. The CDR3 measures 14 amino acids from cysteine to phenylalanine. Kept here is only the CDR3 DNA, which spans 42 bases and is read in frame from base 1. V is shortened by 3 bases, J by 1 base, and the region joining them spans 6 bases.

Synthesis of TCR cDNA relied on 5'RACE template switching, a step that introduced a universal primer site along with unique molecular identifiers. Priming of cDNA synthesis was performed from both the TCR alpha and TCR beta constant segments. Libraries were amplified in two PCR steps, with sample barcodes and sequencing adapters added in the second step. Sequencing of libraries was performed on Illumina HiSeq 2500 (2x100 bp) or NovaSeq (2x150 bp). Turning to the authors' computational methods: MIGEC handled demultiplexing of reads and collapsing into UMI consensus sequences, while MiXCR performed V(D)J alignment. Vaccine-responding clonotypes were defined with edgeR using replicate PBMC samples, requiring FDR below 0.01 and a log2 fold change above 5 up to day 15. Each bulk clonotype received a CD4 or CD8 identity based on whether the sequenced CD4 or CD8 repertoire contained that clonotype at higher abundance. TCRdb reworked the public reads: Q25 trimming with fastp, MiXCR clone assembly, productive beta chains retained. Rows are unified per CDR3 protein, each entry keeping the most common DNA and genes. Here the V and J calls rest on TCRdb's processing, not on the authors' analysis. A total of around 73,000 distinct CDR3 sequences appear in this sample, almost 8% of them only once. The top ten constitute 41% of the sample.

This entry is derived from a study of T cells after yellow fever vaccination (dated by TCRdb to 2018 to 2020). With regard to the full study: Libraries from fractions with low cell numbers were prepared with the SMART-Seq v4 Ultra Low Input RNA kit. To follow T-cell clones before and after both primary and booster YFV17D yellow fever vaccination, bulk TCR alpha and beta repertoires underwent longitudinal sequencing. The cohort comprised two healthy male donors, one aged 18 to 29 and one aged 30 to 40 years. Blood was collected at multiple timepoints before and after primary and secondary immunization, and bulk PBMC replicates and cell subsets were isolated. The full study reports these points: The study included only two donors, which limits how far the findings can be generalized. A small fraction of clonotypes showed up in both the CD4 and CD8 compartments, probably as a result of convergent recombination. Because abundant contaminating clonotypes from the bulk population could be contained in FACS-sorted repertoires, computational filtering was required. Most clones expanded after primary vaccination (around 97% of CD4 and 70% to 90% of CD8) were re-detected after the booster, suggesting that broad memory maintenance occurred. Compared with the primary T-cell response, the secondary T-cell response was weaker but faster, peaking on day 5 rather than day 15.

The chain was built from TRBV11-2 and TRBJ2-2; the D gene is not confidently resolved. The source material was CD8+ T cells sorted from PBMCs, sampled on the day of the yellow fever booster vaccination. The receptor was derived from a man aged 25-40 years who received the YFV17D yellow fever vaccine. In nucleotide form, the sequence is TGTGCCAGCAGCTTCCCGGAGAACACCGGGGAGCTGTTTTTT. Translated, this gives CASSFPENTGELFF.